This entry concerns a single TCR beta chain. Its antigen is not yet known. Base qualities were left out, and no much larger clone turns up one base away. Whole blood was collected in K2EDTA tubes by collaborating institutions according to the institutions' own protocols. Collaborator samples were shipped for TCRbeta analysis as frozen whole blood, isolated PBMCs, or DNA extracted from either sample type. As encoded in the germline V gene (reference sequence), CDR1 is LNHDA while CDR2 is SQIVND. Measured from the cysteine to the phenylalanine, the CDR3 is 14 residues long. The DNA shown is the 42-base CDR3, in frame from base 1. V is trimmed back by 7 bases and J by 1 base, and the junction contains 5 bases that no gene match accounts for. This entry is derived from a study of blood T cell repertoires in COVID-19 (dated by TCRdb to the early 2020s). For the wider study: Samples from collaborators originated in the United States, Italy and Spain and spanned both the acute and convalescent phases of COVID-19. The prospective study material was composed of cDNA or gDNA derived from T cells, B-cell-depleted T cells, or PBMCs. Deeply sampled blood TCRbeta repertoires from subjects exposed to, actively infected with, or recovered from COVID-19 were included in the dataset. The repertoires were released in a freely available public database intended as a resource for research on the immune response to SARS-CoV-2. Samples were obtained from the ongoing ImmuneRACE study (first 160 participants) and from 950 to 1,500 subjects provided by 6 global collaborators. Nearly every sample came with metadata listing a de-identified subject ID, COVID-19 status, age in years and sex. HLA class I and class II types, where available, came from metadata supplied by the sample provider rather than from assay-based typing. Paper-wide results and their limitations: How much clinical and demographic metadata was included differed by source and by participant, and the metadata was provided uncurated.

The immunoSEQ Assay, a bias-controlled multiplex PCR, was used to amplify TCRbeta CDR3 regions from genomic DNA. The source study handled its data this way. Nucleated cell counts per sample were estimated from amplification of reference gene primers within the assay. Sequence reads were collapsed and filtered to measure the absolute abundance of every unique TCRbeta CDR3 rearrangement. For each sample, productive Simpson clonality was calculated as the square root of Simpson's diversity index across productive rearrangements. In its TCRdb copy, this immuneACCESS table keeps in-frame sequences only and misses some clones. Where compared with another copy, unresolved V genes explain less than half of these, and the others have no known cause. Clone size and the V and J calls come from that table; the DNA yielded D and trimming. Present in this sample are approximately 230,000 clones, 70% to 85% of which were seen just once. The ten top clones hold 8.9% of the sample.

This TCR was recovered from a man older than 75 with acute or convalescent COVID-19. Here the chain combines TRBV19 and TRBJ1-1, with 8 bases matching TRBD1. The specimen sequenced was peripheral blood. The encoded CDR3 is CASISGGPNTEAFF. The DNA sequence is given as TGTGCCAGTATATCAGGGGGCCCGAACACTGAAGCTTTCTTT.